This TCR beta chain was observed in a study of cytomegalovirus exposure and HLA in healthy donors. Study results and limitations: Overall, approximately 180 TCR beta chains were annotated as cytomegalovirus-associated. It was likely that a cluster of highly shared sequence variants was a sequencing artifact.

To note about this clone: Its matching antigen is unknown.

This CDR3 has 15 residues. Looked up from germline, CDR1 is MNHNS and CDR2 is SASEGT. V gave up 2 bases and J gave up 3 bases, with 14 bases separating them. The PCR had 60 Vbeta and 13 Jbeta primers. Per the study methods: In a later analysis, the count reached 82 million or so unique TCR beta chains, with 8.5 million to 14 million shared. The table came from immunoSEQ multiplex PCR; TCRdb's copy has only in-frame clones and leaves some out. V and J calls plus clone size are reproduced from that table; the DNA served to infer D and trimming. The table has hundreds of thousands of clones, roughly 83% seen once.

The origin of this receptor is a boy younger than 10 in good health and CMV-seronegative. Source material: PBMCs. This chain connects TRBV6-1 to TRBJ2-7; TRBD1 is a possible D gene (5 bases). The CDR3 DNA follows: TGTGCCAGCAGTGAACCCGCAGGGAACTACTACGAGCAGTACTTC. This sequence encodes CASSEPAGNYYEQYF.